The rows below give T cell receptor beta chains drawn from one sample of a study of T cells in Graves' hyperthyroidism and ophthalmopathy. TCRdb passed the multiplex PCR reads through MiXCR, listing each CDR3 protein once. The table has 300,000 to 450,000 distinct CDR3 sequences, about 14% seen once. Sequencing input: blood. The source of these receptors is a woman aged 55-69 years with Graves' hyperthyroidism. Each CDR3 is given with its conserved first and last residue. The D gene is left open where the match is weak. Size is stated for part of the rows, as once, few or many counts, or as a class when the clone is expanded.

>-|TRBJ1-5|TRBV19|few
CASTQGLISNQPQHF
TGTGCCAGTACCCAAGGACTCATTAGCAATCAGCCCCAGCATTTT
>-|TRBJ2-7|TRBV6-5|-
CASSYGRAYSYKQYF
TGTGCCAGCAGTTACGGCAGGGCCTACTCCTACAAGCAGTACTTC
>-|TRBJ2-3|TRBV7-3|few
CASSPSKTDTQYF
TGTGCCAGCAGCCCCTCTAAGACAGATACGCAGTATTTT
>-|TRBJ2-3|TRBV19|few
CASPFSRVSGADTQYF
TGTGCCAGTCCTTTCTCCCGGGTCTCCGGGGCAGATACGCAGTATTTT
>-|TRBJ2-1|TRBV7-3|many
CASSPQQGSYNEQFF
TGTGCCAGCAGCCCGCAGCAGGGGTCCTACAATGAGCAGTTCTTC
>TRBD2|TRBJ2-1|TRBV7-2|few
CASSLAGGPLSEQFF
TGTGCCAGCAGCTTAGCGGGAGGGCCGTTGAGTGAGCAGTTCTTC
>TRBD2|TRBJ2-3|TRBV5-5|-
CASILEREADTQYF
TGTGCCAGCATCCTGGAACGGGAGGCAGATACGCAGTATTTT
>-|TRBJ1-5|TRBV18|-
CASSPRTANNQPQHF
TGTGCCAGCTCACCACGGACAGCTAACAATCAGCCCCAGCATTTT
>TRBD2|TRBJ2-1|TRBV20-1|many
CSAITSGSKVWGYNEQFF
TGCAGTGCGATAACTAGCGGGAGTAAGGTTTGGGGCTACAATGAGCAGTTCTTC
>TRBD1|TRBJ1-5|TRBV4-2|few
CASSQDAGGALAQPQHF
TGTGCCAGCAGCCAAGATGCAGGGGGCGCCCTCGCTCAGCCCCAGCATTTT
>-|TRBJ1-2|TRBV12-3/TRBV12-4|many
CASSFNRAYGYTF
TGTGCCAGCAGTTTTAACAGGGCTTATGGCTACACCTTC
>-|TRBJ1-2|TRBV10-3|many
CAISEPGTEGLGYTF
TGTGCCATCAGTGAGCCAGGGACCGAGGGTCTTGGCTACACCTTC
>-|TRBJ1-1|TRBV4-1|-
CASSPVQGFTEAFF
TGCGCCAGCAGTCCGGTTCAGGGTTTTACTGAAGCTTTCTTT
>-|TRBJ1-2|TRBV28|many
CASSNYGYTF
TGTGCCAGCTCTAACTATGGCTACACCTTC
>TRBD1|TRBJ2-3|TRBV20-1|-
CSAAGTGGTDTQYF
TGCAGTGCAGCCGGGACAGGGGGCACAGATACGCAGTATTTT
>TRBD2|TRBJ2-1|TRBV2|many
CASSWTSPDNEQFF
TGTGCCAGCAGTTGGACTAGCCCGGACAATGAGCAGTTCTTC
>-|TRBJ2-2|TRBV12-3/TRBV12-4|many
CASSFIPGFATGELFF
TGTGCCAGCAGTTTTATACCTGGGTTCGCCACCGGGGAGCTGTTTTTT
>-|TRBJ2-3|TRBV9|-
CASSSPLLSDTQYF
TGTGCCAGCAGCTCCCCTCTCTTATCGGATACGCAGTATTTT
>TRBD1|TRBJ2-7|TRBV29-1|many
CSVRTGSQEQYF
TGCAGCGTTAGGACAGGATCTCAGGAGCAGTACTTC
>TRBD2|TRBJ2-5|TRBV3-1|few
CASSQAGGGHKYF
TGTGCCAGCAGCCAAGCGGGGGGGGGGCACAAGTACTTC
>TRBD1|TRBJ2-1|TRBV5-1|many
CASSPFQGDNEQFF
TGCGCCAGCAGCCCCTTTCAGGGGGACAATGAGCAGTTCTTC
>TRBD2|TRBJ2-1|TRBV12-3/TRBV12-4|many
CASRWTSGSYEQFF
TGTGCCAGCAGATGGACTAGCGGGAGCTATGAGCAGTTCTTC
>-|TRBJ2-4|TRBV29-1|-
CSVEGQAGGIQYF
TGCAGCGTTGAGGGACAGGCGGGGGGCATTCAGTACTTC
>-|TRBJ2-3|TRBV12-3/TRBV12-4|many
CASSASRDTQYF
TGTGCCAGCAGTGCTTCACGAGATACGCAGTATTTT
>-|TRBJ2-7|TRBV11-2|many
CASSSPGQGTYEQYF
TGTGCCAGCAGCTCCCCAGGGCAGGGGACCTACGAGCAGTACTTC
>-|TRBJ2-5|TRBV5-1|many
CASSLGGQETQYF
TGTGCTAGCAGCTTGGGCGGCCAAGAGACCCAGTACTTC
>TRBD2|TRBJ2-7|TRBV19|few
CASSEAGGSYEQYF
TGTGCCAGTAGTGAAGCGGGAGGCAGCTACGAGCAGTACTTC
>TRBD2|TRBJ2-1|TRBV12-5|many
CASGPGPGTSGKFYNEQFF
TGTGCTAGTGGTCCCGGGCCCGGGACTAGCGGGAAATTTTACAATGAGCAGTTCTTC
>-|TRBJ1-3|TRBV11-3|-
CASSTYTSSGNTIYF
TGTGCCAGCAGCACCTACACTAGCTCTGGAAACACCATATATTTT
>TRBD1|TRBJ1-4|TRBV27|few
CASRRDRANEKLFF
TGTGCCAGCAGACGGGACAGGGCGAATGAAAAACTGTTTTTT
>-|TRBJ2-1|TRBV11-3|many
CASSPRLIPNEQFF
TGTGCCAGCAGCCCACGGCTGATACCCAATGAGCAGTTCTTC
>TRBD1|TRBJ2-7|TRBV6-1|-
CASSRGTGSYEQYF
TGTGCCAGCAGCCGCGGGACAGGGTCGTACGAGCAGTACTTC
>-|TRBJ1-4|TRBV10-3|few
CAISEQPNEKLFF
TGTGCCATCAGTGAGCAACCTAATGAAAAACTGTTTTTT
>TRBD2|TRBJ2-7|TRBV20-1|many
CSAQGLAGGPYSYEQYF
TGCAGTGCCCAGGGACTAGCGGGAGGTCCCTACTCCTACGAGCAGTACTTC
>-|TRBJ2-1|TRBV3-1|many
CASSQAFEDEQFF
TGTGCCAGCAGCCAAGCCTTCGAAGATGAGCAGTTCTTC
>-|TRBJ1-5|TRBV7-6|many
CASSPGVRNQPQHF
TGTGCCAGCAGCCCCGGGGTGAGAAATCAGCCCCAGCATTTT
>-|TRBJ2-1|TRBV12-3/TRBV12-4|-
CASSLGSSGAEQFF
TGTGCCAGCAGTTTAGGTTCTTCGGGAGCTGAGCAGTTCTTC
>-|TRBJ2-2|TRBV19|-
CASSILPGLVTEQNTGELFF
TGTGCCAGTAGTATCCTTCCGGGACTGGTAACCGAACAGAACACCGGGGAGCTGTTTTTT
>TRBD2|TRBJ2-3|TRBV11-2|many
CASSPRLSGRATDTQYF
TGTGCCAGCAGCCCACGACTTAGCGGGAGGGCAACAGATACGCAGTATTTT
>-|TRBJ2-2|TRBV12-3/TRBV12-4|many
CASRLTGGELFF
TGTGCCAGCAGACTGACCGGCGGGGAGCTGTTTTTT
>-|TRBJ2-3|TRBV12-3/TRBV12-4|-
CASSLGSGAITDTQYF
TGTGCCAGCAGTTTAGGGTCGGGAGCTATCACAGATACGCAGTATTTT
>-|TRBJ2-3|TRBV27|many
CASSQSLSTDTQYF
TGTGCCAGCAGCCAATCCCTTAGCACAGATACGCAGTATTTT
>-|TRBJ2-2|TRBV30|many
CAWSITFANTGELFF
TGTGCCTGGAGTATAACTTTCGCGAACACCGGGGAGCTGTTTTTT
>TRBD2|TRBJ2-1|TRBV5-6|-
CASSLVASGSITYNEQFF
TGTGCCAGCAGCTTGGTAGCTAGCGGGAGTATTACCTACAATGAGCAGTTCTTC
>TRBD1|TRBJ1-5|TRBV29-1|many
CSVEALIGTGLSNQPQHF
TGCAGCGTTGAAGCCCTGATCGGGACAGGACTTAGCAATCAGCCCCAGCATTTT
>-|TRBJ1-6|TRBV7-9|-
CASSLGASSYNSPLHF
TGTGCCAGCAGCTTAGGGGCAAGCTCCTATAATTCACCCCTCCACTTT
>TRBD2|TRBJ2-7|TRBV29-1|-
CSASHGGGEQYF
TGCAGCGCCAGCCACGGGGGGGGCGAGCAGTACTTC
>TRBD1|TRBJ1-5|TRBV30|-
CAWRLGTGGSNQPQHF
TGTGCCTGGAGACTCGGGACAGGGGGTAGCAATCAGCCCCAGCATTTT
>-|TRBJ2-2|TRBV20-1|many
CSAVGTRAGGELFF
TGCAGTGCGGTCGGGACCCGGGCCGGCGGGGAGCTGTTTTTT
>TRBD2|TRBJ2-2|TRBV29-1|-
CSVISGVNTGELFF
TGCAGCGTAATTAGCGGGGTGAACACCGGGGAGCTGTTTTTT